The T cell receptor beta chain under discussion was sequenced for a study of blood T cell repertoires in COVID-19. At the level of the study: Whether acute or convalescent, the COVID-19 samples came from the United States, Italy and Spain.

Seattle's cohort entered during active infection and was followed longitudinally. TCRdb keeps only in-frame clones here, not all; method: immunoSEQ multiplex PCR. Among around 150,000 clones listed, over 85% were seen once. CDR3 length: 13 residues. Germline V gives CDR1 LGHNA, CDR2 YSLEER. Trimming left V 1 base short and J 7 bases short, with 5 bases between. The sequencing sample was made of peripheral blood. This TCR came from a woman aged 55-70 years with COVID-19, enrolled during active disease. This chain joins TRBV4-3 and TRBJ1-6; no reliable D call. The CDR3 protein is CASSQGINSPLHF. For the CDR3, the DNA is TGCGCCAGCAGCCAAGGTATAAATTCACCCCTCCACTTT.